This record covers a single T cell receptor beta chain. Its antigen is as yet unknown. This entry comes from a study of T-cell reconstitution after alpha-beta-depleted transplantation in children. Study conclusions and caveats: Most T-cell counts and diversity one year after the transplant came from T cells that were newly produced.

The V gene's germline CDR1 is MNHNS and CDR2 SASEGT. Trimming shortened V by 8 bases and J by 4 bases, and 17 bases separated the two germline ends. The CDR3 is 14 amino acids. Unique molecular identifiers were incorporated during preparation of the TCRbeta library. TCRdb independently ran MiXCR on the PCR reads; one entry per CDR3 protein. In the table there are 700,000 to 950,000 distinct CDR3 sequences, 15% to 20% of which are singletons. V and J are TRBV6-1 and TRBJ1-1; a weak D match, TRBD1 (6 bases). This sample comprised PBMCs, mostly from graft donor cells, obtained 360 days after TCRalphabeta/CD19-depleted stem cell transplant. This clonotype was sampled from a male patient between 10 and 17 years old who had a stem cell transplant for acute lymphoblastic leukemia, so the T cells may come from the graft donor. The CDR3 sequence is CASLGGGAGTEAFF. CDR3 DNA sequence: TGTGCCAGCCTCGGCGGGGGCGCGGGCACTGAAGCTTTCTTT.